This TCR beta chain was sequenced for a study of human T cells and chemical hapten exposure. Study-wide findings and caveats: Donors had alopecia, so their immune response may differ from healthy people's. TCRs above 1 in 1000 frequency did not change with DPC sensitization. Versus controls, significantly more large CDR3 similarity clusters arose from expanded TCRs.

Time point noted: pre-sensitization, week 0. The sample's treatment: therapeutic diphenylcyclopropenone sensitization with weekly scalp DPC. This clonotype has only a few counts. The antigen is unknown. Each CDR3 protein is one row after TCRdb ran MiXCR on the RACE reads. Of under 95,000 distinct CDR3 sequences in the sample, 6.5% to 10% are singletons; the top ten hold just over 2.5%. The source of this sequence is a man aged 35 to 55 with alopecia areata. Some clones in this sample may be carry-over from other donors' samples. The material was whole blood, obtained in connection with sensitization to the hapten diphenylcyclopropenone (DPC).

This chain's CDR3 is CSVEDLRGSVSTDTQYF. In DNA, the CDR3 is TGCAGCGTTGAAGATCTTCGTGGTAGCGTTAGCACAGATACGCAGTATTTT. This chain connects TRBV29-1 to TRBJ2-3, with D possibly TRBD2 on 5 matching bases. Germline V gives CDR1 SQVTM, CDR2 ANQGSEA. V gave up 0 bases and J gave up 0 bases, with 16 bases separating them. The CDR3 is 17 residues long.